These 10 T cell receptor beta chains originate from one sample sequenced in a study of naive and memory T cell subsets. An equimolar mix of two oligonucleotides served as the beta constant-region primer for TRBC1 and TRBC2. In TCRdb, the UMI-ligation and nested PCR reads were re-called with MiXCR into one record per CDR3 protein. The data hold approximately 82,000 distinct CDR3 sequences, with roughly 7% observed a single time. The sequenced sample was central memory CD4+ T cells from blood. All receptors derive from a human donor in good health.

The chain uses TRBV7-9 and TRBJ1-3; D not certain. Looked up from germline, CDR1 is SEHNR and CDR2 is FQNEAQ (reference sequence). The CDR3 sequence is 14 residues long. V lost 8 bases, J lost 0 bases, and 11 bases lay in between. Here the CDR3 DNA reads TGTGCCAGCGGTTGGAGCCGCTCTGGAAACACCATATATTTT. It yields the protein CASGWSRSGNTIYF.

About this clonotype: A much larger clone lies one base from this, so it may be a read error. The chain carries TRBV6-5 and TRBJ2-7; D is unresolved. Germline values: CDR1 MNHEY, CDR2 SVGAGI. The length of the CDR3 is 16 residues. The germline V and J ends were trimmed by 2 bases and 5 bases, with 19 bases remaining between them. The CDR3 is CASSYPMWRLFHEQYF. CDR3 DNA sequence: TGTGCCAGCAGTTACCCCATGTGGCGTTTGTTCCACGAGCAGTACTTC.

V usage is TRBV2 and J usage is TRBJ1-3; D gene uncertain. Trimming removed 6 bases from V and 0 bases from J, with 9 bases in between. Germline V gene lookup returns CDR1 SNHLY and CDR2 FYNNEI. The CDR3 is 14 residues long. CDR3 nucleotides: TGTGCCAGCAGCGTCGCTTTCTCTGGAAACACCATATATTTT. This gives the protein CASSVAFSGNTIYF.

This clonotype appeared many times. The chain recombines TRBV25-1 with TRBJ2-1, with TRBD2 identical over 8 bases. The ends lost 2 bases at V and 2 bases at J; junction bases unmatched: 2. This CDR3 is 15 amino acids long. Germline loops: CDR1 MGHDK, CDR2 SYGVNS. As DNA, the CDR3 is TGTGCCAGCAGTGAAGAGACTAGCGCCTACAATGAGCAGTTCTTC. Its translation is CASSEETSAYNEQFF.

This rearrangement joins TRBV21-1 to TRBJ2-5; TRBD1, the D gene given by the table, was not confirmed from the DNA. TRBV21-1 is an annotated pseudogene. The CDR3 spans 15 residues. Written as DNA, the CDR3 is TGTGCCAGAAGCGGGTCGACAGGGGCCCAAGAGACCCAGTACTTC. Encoded protein: CARSGSTGAQETQYF.

This clonotype was counted between two and nine times. V and J are TRBV12-3 or TRBV12-4 and TRBJ1-1; D is uncertain. This CDR3 region has 14 residues. V dropped 5 bases and J dropped 5 bases, with 15 bases sitting between them. The DNA for the CDR3 is TGTGCCAGCAGTCGCGGAGAGAGTTGGACTGAAGCTTTCTTT. Translating gives CASSRGESWTEAFF.

This sequence joins TRBV11-2 and TRBJ1-2, with D perhaps TRBD1 (5 bases). The CDR3 has 16 residues. V dropped 6 bases and J dropped 5 bases, with 22 bases sitting between them. CDR1 is SGHAT, CDR2 FQNNGV, per germline. The CDR3 sequence: CASSQNVGGTMYGYTF. In nucleotides, the CDR3 is TGTGCCAGCAGTCAAAACGTCGGGGGTACCATGTATGGCTACACCTTC.

This clonotype showed up many times. This rearrangement joins TRBV20-1 to TRBJ1-1; D possibly corresponds to TRBD1 (5 bases). Trimming stripped 6 bases from V and 7 bases from J, with 15 bases between. There are 12 residues in the CDR3. Per germline, CDR1 DFQATT and CDR2 SNEGSKA (reference sequence). The CDR3 loop reads CSAPPGTDEAFF. CDR3 nucleotides: TGCAGTGCCCCTCCCGGGACGGATGAAGCTTTCTTT.

This clonotype was seen a handful of times. The chain joins TRBV10-3 to TRBJ2-5; 7 nucleotides match TRBD1. The CDR3 is 11 amino acids. Looked up from germline, CDR1 is ENHRY and CDR2 is SYGVKD. V lost 2 bases and J lost 10; bases outside the gene matches: 1. The CDR3 protein is CAISEAGGQYF. CDR3 in DNA: TGTGCCATCAGTGAGGCAGGGGGCCAGTACTTC.

This clonotype was found many times. The rearrangement joins TRBV5-1 to TRBJ1-1, with D possibly TRBD1 on 6 matching bases. The CDR3 totals 14 residues. Germline values: CDR1 SGHRS, CDR2 YFSETQ. V was clipped by 6 bases and J by 0 bases, with 12 bases between them. CDR3 DNA: TGCGCCAGCAAAACGGGGGGCATGAACACTGAAGCTTTCTTT. It codes for CASKTGGMNTEAFF.